These 3 T cell receptor beta chains came from one sample sequenced in a study of response to subunit inactivated influenza vaccine. TCRdb re-derived calls from the RT-PCR reads in MiXCR, one entry per CDR3 protein. This sample carries approximately 500,000 distinct CDR3 sequences, 12% to 15% of them seen once, and the ten largest clones take roughly 10%. The sample consisted of PBMCs from blood, taken 11 to 12 days after vaccination. Source of these receptors: a man in his fifties who received an inactivated influenza vaccine.

This chain uses TRBV5-1 with TRBJ2-2; no clear D gene. Looked up from germline, CDR1 is SGHRS and CDR2 is YFSETQ. This CDR3 spans 13 amino acids. V was cut by 4 bases and J by 5 bases, with 9 bases left in between. The CDR3 sequence: CASSQQNTGELFF. The CDR3 region has the DNA TGCGCCAGCAGCCAACAGAATACCGGGGAGCTGTTTTTT.

The rearrangement uses TRBV5-6 and TRBJ1-1; D is unresolved. V lost 2 bases and J lost 3, with 8 bases in between. CDR3 length: 13 residues. In germline, CDR1 is SGHDT, CDR2 YYEEEE. Here the CDR3 DNA reads TGTGCCAGCAGCTTTCGACATTACACTGAAGCTTTCTTT. It specifies CASSFRHYTEAFF.

The chain links TRBV5-1 to TRBJ2-1, with 11 positions matching TRBD2. Trimming took 4 bases from V and 4 from J; bases not matched to a gene: 10. CDR1 and CDR2 (germline): SGHRS, YFSETQ. The CDR3 length is 17 residues. The CDR3 sequence: CASSQTLGTSGYNEQFF. DNA of the CDR3: TGCGCCAGCAGCCAGACCCTGGGGACTAGCGGATACAATGAGCAGTTCTTC. Full variable domain (remainder filled in from reference TRBV5-1 and TRBJ2-1): KAGVTQTPRYLIKTRGQQVTLSCSPISGHRSVSWYQQTPGQGLQFLFEYFSETQRNKGNFPGRFSGRQFSNSRSEMNVSTLELGDSALYLCASSQTLGTSGYNEQFFGPGTRLTVL.